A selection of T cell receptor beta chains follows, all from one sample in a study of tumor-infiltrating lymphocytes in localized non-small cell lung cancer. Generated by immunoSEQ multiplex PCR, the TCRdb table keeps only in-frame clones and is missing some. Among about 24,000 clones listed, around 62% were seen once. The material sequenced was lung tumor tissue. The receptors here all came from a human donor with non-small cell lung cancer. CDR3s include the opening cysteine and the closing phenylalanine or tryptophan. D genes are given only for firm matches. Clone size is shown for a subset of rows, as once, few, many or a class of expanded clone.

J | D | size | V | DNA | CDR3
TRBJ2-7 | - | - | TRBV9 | TGTGCCAGCAGCGTAGAGGCTGGGCTAGGCCCCTACGAGCAGTACTTC | CASSVEAGLGPYEQYF
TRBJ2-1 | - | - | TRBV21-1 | TGTGCCAGCAGCAAGGGAGGGTACAATGAGCAGTTCTTC | CASSKGGYNEQFF
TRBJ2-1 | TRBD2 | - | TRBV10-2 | TGCGCCAGCAGTTGGCTAGCGGCAGAATACAATGAGCAGTTCTTC | CASSWLAAEYNEQFF
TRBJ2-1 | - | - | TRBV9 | TGTGCCAGCAGTAAGGGACGATACAATGAGCAGTTCTTC | CASSKGRYNEQFF
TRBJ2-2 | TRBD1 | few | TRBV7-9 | TGTGCCAGCATCGAACTCTCAGGGGGCACCGGGGAGCTGTTTTTT | CASIELSGGTGELFF
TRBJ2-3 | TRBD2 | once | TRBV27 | TGTGCCAGCAGTCCCAGGACTAGCGGGAGCACAGATACGCAGTATTTT | CASSPRTSGSTDTQYF
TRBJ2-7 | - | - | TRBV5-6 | TGTGCCAGCAGCTTGGCCTGGACAGACTACGAGCAGTACTTC | CASSLAWTDYEQYF
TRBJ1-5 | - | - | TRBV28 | TGTGCCAGCAGCAAACAGCTCAATCAGCCCCAGCATTTT | CASSKQLNQPQHF
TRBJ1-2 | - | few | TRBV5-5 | TGTGCCAGCAGCTTTGACAGGTCTAACTATGGCTACACCTTC | CASSFDRSNYGYTF
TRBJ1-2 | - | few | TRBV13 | TGTGCCAGCAGCTTCGGGGGGGTTTCCTATGGCTACACCTTC | CASSFGGVSYGYTF
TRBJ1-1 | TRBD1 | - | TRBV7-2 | TGTGCCAGCAGCACCCGGGACAGGGGCCCGGGTGAAGCTTTCTTT | CASSTRDRGPGEAFF
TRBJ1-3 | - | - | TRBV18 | TGTGCCAGCTCACAGGGTACGGGAAACACCATATATTTT | CASSQGTGNTIYF
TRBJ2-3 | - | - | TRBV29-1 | TGCAGCGTTGGATCGGGCGGTTACACAGATACGCAGTATTTT | CSVGSGGYTDTQYF
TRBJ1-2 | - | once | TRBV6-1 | TGTGCCAGCAGTGAATGGGGGGCAATGGGTGGCTACACCTTC | CASSEWGAMGGYTF
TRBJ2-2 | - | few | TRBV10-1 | TGCGCCAGCATGCCTAGGACTACCAACACCGGGGAGCTGTTTTTT | CASMPRTTNTGELFF
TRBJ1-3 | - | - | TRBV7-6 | TGTGCCAGCAGCCCATCCTCTGGAAACACCATATATTTT | CASSPSSGNTIYF
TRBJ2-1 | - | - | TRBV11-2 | TGTGCCAGCAGCTTACAGCAGGGAGCCTACAATGAGCAGTTCTTC | CASSLQQGAYNEQFF
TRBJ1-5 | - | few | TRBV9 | TGTGCCAGCAGCCCCAGCAGCAATCAGCCCCAGCATTTT | CASSPSSNQPQHF
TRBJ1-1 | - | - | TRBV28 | TGTGCCAGCTGGGGGGCGGGGCGGACGAACACTGAAGCTTTCTTT | CASWGAGRTNTEAFF
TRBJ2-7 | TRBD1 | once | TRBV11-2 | TGTGCCAGCAGCCCCAAGGGACAGGGCTCCTACGAGCAGTACTTC | CASSPKGQGSYEQYF
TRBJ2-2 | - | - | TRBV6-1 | TGTGCCAGCAGTGAATCAGGGGTTATTTGGTCCGGGGAGCTGTTTTTT | CASSESGVIWSGELFF
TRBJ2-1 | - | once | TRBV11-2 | TGTGCCAGCAGCGCGCTAGCGCTCTCCTACAATGAGCAGTTCTTC | CASSALALSYNEQFF
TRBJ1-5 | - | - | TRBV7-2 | TGTGCCAGCAGGGCCGGGATCCATCAGCCCCAGCATTTT | CASRAGIHQPQHF
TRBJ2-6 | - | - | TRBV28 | TGTGCCAGCAGTAGCGTTGCTGCTGGGGCCAACGTCCTGACTTTC | CASSSVAAGANVLTF
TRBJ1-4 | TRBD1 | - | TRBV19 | TGTGCCAGTAGTACGGTCAGGGGACAGACTAATGAAAAACTGTTTTTT | CASSTVRGQTNEKLFF
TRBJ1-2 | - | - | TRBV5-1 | TGCGCCAGCAGGGGTGGAATTAACTATGGCTACACCTTC | CASRGGINYGYTF
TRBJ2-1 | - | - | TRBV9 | TGTGCCAGCAGCGATAGGACGGCTCGAACTCACAATGAGCAGTTCTTC | CASSDRTARTHNEQFF
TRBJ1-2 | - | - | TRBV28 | TGTGCCAGCAGTTTCGCGGAGGTGGATGGCTACACCTTC | CASSFAEVDGYTF
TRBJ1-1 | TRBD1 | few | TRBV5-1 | TGCGCCAGCAGCGCAGGACAGGGTTGGACAAACACTGAAGCTTTCTTT | CASSAGQGWTNTEAFF
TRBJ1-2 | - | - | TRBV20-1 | TGCAGTGCTAGGGGGCCCTATGGCTACACCTTC | CSARGPYGYTF
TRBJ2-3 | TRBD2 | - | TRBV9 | TGTGCCAGCAGCCTCCTCCCGGGACTAGCGGGAGTTAGCACAGATACGCAGTATTTT | CASSLLPGLAGVSTDTQYF
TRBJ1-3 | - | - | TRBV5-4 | TGTGCCAGCAGCTTACCTAGGAGTGGCTCTGGAAACACCATATATTTT | CASSLPRSGSGNTIYF
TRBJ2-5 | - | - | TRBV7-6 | TGTGCCAGCAGCTCTATACTCCAAGAGACCCAGTACTTC | CASSSILQETQYF
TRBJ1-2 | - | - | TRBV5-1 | TGCGCCAGCAGCCGGGACACCGGGTCTGATGGCTACACCTTC | CASSRDTGSDGYTF
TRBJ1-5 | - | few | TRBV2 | TGTGCCAGCAGCAACGGGGGGTTAAAGCCCCAGCATTTT | CASSNGGLKPQHF
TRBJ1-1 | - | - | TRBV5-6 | TGTGCCAGCAGGAAAATCCGTGGGGGGGCCTTGAACACTGAAGCTTTCTTT | CASRKIRGGALNTEAFF
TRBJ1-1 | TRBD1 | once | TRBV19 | TGTGCCAGTAGTATGGGACAGGGGAGGGACACTGAAGCTTTCTTT | CASSMGQGRDTEAFF
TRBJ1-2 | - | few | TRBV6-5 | TGTGCCAGCAGCCCGGGGAATAACTATGGCTACACCTTC | CASSPGNNYGYTF
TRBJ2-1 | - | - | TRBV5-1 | TGCGCCAGCAGCTTGCTAGCGTCTTACAATGAGCAGTTCTTC | CASSLLASYNEQFF
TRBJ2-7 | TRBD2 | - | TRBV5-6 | TGTGCCAGCAGCTTAACTAGCGACGAGCAGTACTTC | CASSLTSDEQYF
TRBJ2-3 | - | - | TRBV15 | TGTGCCACCAGCAGAGGTTCTAGCACAGATACGCAGTATTTT | CATSRGSSTDTQYF
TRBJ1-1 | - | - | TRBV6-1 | TGTGCCAGCAGTGAAGGGTACAGTGTGGCTTTCTTT | CASSEGYSVAFF
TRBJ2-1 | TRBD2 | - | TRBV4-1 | TGCGCCAGCAGCCAGACTCTAGCGGGAGTTTATGAGCAGTTCTTC | CASSQTLAGVYEQFF
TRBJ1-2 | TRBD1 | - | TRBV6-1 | TGTGCCAGCAGTGAAGCCGGACAGGGGGCGAGAGGCTACACCTTC | CASSEAGQGARGYTF
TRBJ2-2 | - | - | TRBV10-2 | TGCGCCAGCAGTGAGTTGGGGAGGCGAGACACCGGGGAGCTGTTTTTT | CASSELGRRDTGELFF
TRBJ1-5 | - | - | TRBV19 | TGTGCCAGTAGTTGGCAGAGCTTCAATCAGCCCCAGCATTTT | CASSWQSFNQPQHF
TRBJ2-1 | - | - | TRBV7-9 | TGTGCCAGCAGCTCTACCGACTGGAGCTCCTACAATGAGCAGTTCTTC | CASSSTDWSSYNEQFF
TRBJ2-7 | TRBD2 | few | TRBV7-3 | TGTGCCAGCAGCCTCGGACTAGCGGGAGACTACGAGCAGTACTTC | CASSLGLAGDYEQYF
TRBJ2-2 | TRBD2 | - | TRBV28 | TGTGCCAGCAGAAAGGGGCTAGCGGGAGTTGCCGGGGAGCTGTTTTTT | CASRKGLAGVAGELFF
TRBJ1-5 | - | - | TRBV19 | TGTGCCAGTAGTATTTTGGCAGGGCTTGGCAATCAGCCCCAGCATTTT | CASSILAGLGNQPQHF
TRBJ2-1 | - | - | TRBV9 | TGTGCCAGCAGCCCCATGACAGGGAGGGTCTCCTACAATGAGCAGTTCTTC | CASSPMTGRVSYNEQFF